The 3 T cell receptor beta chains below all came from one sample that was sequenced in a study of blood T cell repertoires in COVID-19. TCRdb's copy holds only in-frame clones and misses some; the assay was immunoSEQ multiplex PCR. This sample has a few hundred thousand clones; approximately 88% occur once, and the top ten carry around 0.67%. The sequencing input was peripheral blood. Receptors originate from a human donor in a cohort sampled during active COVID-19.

In DNA form, the CDR3 reads TGCGCCAGCAGCCAAGGGGTACTACTAGCCAAAAACATTCAGTACTTC. Its translation: CASSQGVLLAKNIQYF. The chain links TRBV4-1 to TRBJ2-4; no clear D. With 1 base removed from V and 0 bases from J, the gap between germline ends came to 10 bases. This CDR3 comprises 16 residues. Germline V gives CDR1 MGHRA, CDR2 YSYEKL.

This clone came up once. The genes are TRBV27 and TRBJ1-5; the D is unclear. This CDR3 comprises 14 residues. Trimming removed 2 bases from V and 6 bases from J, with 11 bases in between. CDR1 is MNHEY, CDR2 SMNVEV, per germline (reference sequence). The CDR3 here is CASSLGHLGQPQHF. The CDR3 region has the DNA TGTGCCAGCAGTTTAGGGCACCTTGGTCAGCCCCAGCATTTT.

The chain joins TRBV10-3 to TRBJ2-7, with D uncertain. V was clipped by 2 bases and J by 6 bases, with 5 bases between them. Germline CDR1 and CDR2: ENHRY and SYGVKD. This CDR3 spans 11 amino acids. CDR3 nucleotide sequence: TGTGCCATCAGTGAGCTCCGCGAGCAGTACTTC. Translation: CAISELREQYF.